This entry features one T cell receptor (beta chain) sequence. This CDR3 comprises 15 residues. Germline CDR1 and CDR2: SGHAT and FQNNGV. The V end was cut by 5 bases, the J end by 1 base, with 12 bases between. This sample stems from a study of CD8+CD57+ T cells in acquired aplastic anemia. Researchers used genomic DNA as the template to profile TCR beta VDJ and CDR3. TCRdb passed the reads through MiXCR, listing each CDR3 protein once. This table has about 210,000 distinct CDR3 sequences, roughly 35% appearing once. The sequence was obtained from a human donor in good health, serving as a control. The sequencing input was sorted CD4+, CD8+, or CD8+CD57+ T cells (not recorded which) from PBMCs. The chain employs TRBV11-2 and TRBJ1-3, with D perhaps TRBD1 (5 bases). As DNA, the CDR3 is TGTGCCAGCAGCCACACAGAGGGGTCTGGAAACACCATATATTTT. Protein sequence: CASSHTEGSGNTIYF.